This TCR beta chain was sequenced during a study of cytomegalovirus exposure and HLA in healthy donors. Findings and caveats of the study: The study listed 164 cytomegalovirus-associated TCR beta chains. When analyzed later, the rates of TCR association showed variation by HLA locus, with DRB1 the most and HLA-C the fewest.

Both 60 Vbeta primers and 13 Jbeta primers went into the PCR. The data were produced by immunoSEQ multiplex PCR, yet TCRdb's version contains in-frame clones alone and is incomplete. The sample contains roughly 200,000 clones, around 80% of which appear only once. About this clone: Its antigen is currently unknown.

The CDR3 is 14 amino acids. Trimming pared 6 bases from V and 0 bases from J, leaving 11 bases between. CDR1 and CDR2 (germline): MNHEY, SVGAGI. The V gene is TRBV6-5, the J gene TRBJ1-1; tentatively, D is TRBD1 (6 bases). The clonotype was recovered from a man aged 45-65 years in good health and CMV-seronegative. The sequenced sample was PBMCs. The CDR3 sequence: CASRSTGMNTEAFF. CDR3 nucleotide sequence: TGTGCCAGCAGATCTACAGGGATGAACACTGAAGCTTTCTTT.